This T cell receptor (beta chain) originates from a study of T cell responses to AZD1222 COVID-19 vaccine (dated by TCRdb to 2020 to 2023). As for the study more broadly: A total of approximately 250 trial participants underwent TCR sequencing, of whom approximately 200 had received two doses of AZD1222 and some 25 had received two doses of the MenACWY control vaccine. Trial participants were enrolled into age subgroups of 18-55, 56-69 and 70-plus years, which contained 148, 28 and 57 TCR-sequenced participants, respectively.

About this clone itself: The target of this receptor is not known. Within one base of it there is no much larger clone, and no base qualities were kept.

Sample time point, as interpreted from the label and publication: about 28 days (+/-7) after the second vaccine dose. AZD1222 recipients with second doses at about 4 weeks or about 12 weeks were pooled, because spike-specific TCR depth and breadth did not differ between schedules. Vaccinee samples came from UK trials COV001 and COV002, including a single-blind randomized controlled phase 2/3 trial of AZD1222 (ChAdOx1 nCoV-19) in healthy adults. For TCRbeta chain sequencing, PBMC samples from trial participants were taken at day 0 and at day 28 after the second dose. Points the paper makes about the study in general: Vaccine-associated CD4 TCRs spanned the whole spike protein, with dominant responses in regions 160-218 and 743-854. After two AZD1222 doses, both the breadth and the depth of spike-specific TCRs were significantly higher than at day 0 and than in MenACWY recipients. Reportedly, close to half of the unique spike-specific TCRs recognized epitopes lying outside the regions that are mutated in the B.1.351 and B.1.1.7 variants. In the small 56-69-year group, the increase in depth fell short of significance, most likely because of low power. Participants were mostly white British and included more females than males, and it was suggested by the authors that clonal diversity may have been underestimated. Conclusions about previously exposed vaccinees were limited because only 5 or 6 AZD1222 recipients were SARS-CoV-2 seropositive at baseline. Because no day 14 peak-response samples were available, the repertoires could be characterized only after the peak T cell response.

The CDR3 regions of human TCRbeta chains were analyzed by immunosequencing. The paper's data handling went like this. Repertoire TCRs were checked for matches against a reference library of SARS-CoV-2-specific TCRs that had been generated using the MIRA antigen-specificity platform. Breadth was defined as the fraction of unique TCRs that were SARS-CoV-2-associated. Depth was defined as the fraction of total T cells that were SARS-CoV-2-associated. Using the MIRA data, every spike-specific TCR was mapped to the spike region that the TCR reacted to and assigned to either a CD4 or a CD8 class. Log10-transformed breadth and depth values were compared by one-way ANOVA with Sidak's multiple comparisons tests. TCRdb took over this immuneACCESS table, retaining in-frame rearrangements with V and J assigned. Such tables are incomplete; in checked studies, under half of the missing clones stem from an unresolved V gene, and the remainder is unexplained. V and J calls plus clone size are reproduced from that table; the DNA served to infer D and trimming. The sample table shows about 270,000 clones, and 90% to 95% are seen once. The top ten clonotypes cover roughly 0.51% of the sample.

V is reduced by 1 base and J by 6 bases, leaving a spacing of 9 bases between them. The cysteine opens and the phenylalanine closes a CDR3 of 14 amino acids. The CDR3 DNA has 42 bases and is translated from base 1. The germline V gene encodes CDR1 LGHNA and CDR2 YNFKEQ. The sample here was peripheral blood, taken 28 days after the second AZD1222 dose. The chain was built from TRBV4-2 and TRBJ2-2; the D gene identity is not certain. This TCR came from an adult who received the AZD1222 COVID-19 vaccine. The DNA is TGTGCCAGCAGCCAAGTGGTTGGAGCCGGGGAGCTGTTTTTT. This gives the protein CASSQVVGAGELFF.